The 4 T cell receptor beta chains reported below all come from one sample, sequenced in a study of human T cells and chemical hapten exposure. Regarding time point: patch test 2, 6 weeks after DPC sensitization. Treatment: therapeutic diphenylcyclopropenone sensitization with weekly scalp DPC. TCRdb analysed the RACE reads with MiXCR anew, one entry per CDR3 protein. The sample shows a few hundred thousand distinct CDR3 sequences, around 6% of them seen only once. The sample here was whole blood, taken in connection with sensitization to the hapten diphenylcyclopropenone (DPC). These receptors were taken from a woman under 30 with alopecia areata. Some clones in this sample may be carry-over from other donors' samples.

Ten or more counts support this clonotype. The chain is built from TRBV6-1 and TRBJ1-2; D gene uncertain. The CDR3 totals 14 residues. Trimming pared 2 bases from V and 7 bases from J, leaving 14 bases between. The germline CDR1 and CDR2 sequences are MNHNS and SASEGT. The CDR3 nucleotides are TGTGCCAGCAGTGAAACAGAGAGAGAGGCTGGCTACACCTTC. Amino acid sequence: CASSETEREAGYTF.

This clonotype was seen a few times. For the CDR3, the DNA is TGCGCCAGCATCCCTGGAGGCAGTTTACCCTACACTGAAGCTTTCTTT. Its protein is CASIPGGSLPYTEAFF. This sequence joins TRBV5-1 and TRBJ1-1; D not resolved. This CDR3 has 16 residues. The germline V and J ends were trimmed by 6 bases and 3 bases, with 21 bases remaining between them. CDR1 and CDR2 (germline): SGHRS, YFSETQ.

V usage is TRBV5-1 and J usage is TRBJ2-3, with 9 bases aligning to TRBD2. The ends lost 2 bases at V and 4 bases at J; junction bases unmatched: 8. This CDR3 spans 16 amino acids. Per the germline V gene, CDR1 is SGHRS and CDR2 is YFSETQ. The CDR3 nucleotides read TGCGCCAGCAGCTTTGATCCTAGCGGGGCGGCAGATACGCAGTATTTT. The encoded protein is CASSFDPSGAADTQYF. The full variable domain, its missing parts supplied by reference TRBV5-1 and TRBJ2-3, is KAGVTQTPRYLIKTRGQQVTLSCSPISGHRSVSWYQQTPGQGLQFLFEYFSETQRNKGNFPGRFSGRQFSNSRSEMNVSTLELGDSALYLCASSFDPSGAADTQYFGPGTRLTVL.

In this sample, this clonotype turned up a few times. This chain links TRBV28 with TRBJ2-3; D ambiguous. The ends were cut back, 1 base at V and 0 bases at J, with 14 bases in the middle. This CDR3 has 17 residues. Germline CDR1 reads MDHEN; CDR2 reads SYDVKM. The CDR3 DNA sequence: TGTGCCAGCAGTTTATTATCCGGGTCCTCTAGCACAGATACGCAGTATTTT. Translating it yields CASSLLSGSSSTDTQYF.